Listed here are 28 T cell receptor beta chains from one sample, sequenced in a study of blood T cell repertoires in COVID-19. Clones were sequenced by immunoSEQ multiplex PCR, and TCRdb holds only the in-frame ones, with some missing. The table records under 90,000 clones, nearly 90% of them present only once. The specimen was peripheral blood. These TCRs come from a man between 65 and 85 years old with active or convalescent COVID-19.

This clone was counted a single time. This chain uses TRBV14 with TRBJ2-1; 8 bases are shared with TRBD2. This CDR3 comprises 13 residues. Germline V gene lookup returns CDR1 SGHDN and CDR2 FVKESK. After removal of 0 bases from V and 15 bases from J, the junction contained 7 bases not matched to a gene. CDR3: CASSQELGTSRFF. The DNA of the CDR3 is TGTGCCAGCAGCCAAGAATTGGGGACTAGTCGGTTCTTC.

The chain carries TRBV12-3 or TRBV12-4 and TRBJ1-4; TRBD1 matches 8 bases. The V gene end was trimmed by 8 bases and the J gene end by 8 bases; junction bases not matched to a gene: 7. This CDR3 region has 13 residues. Written as DNA, the CDR3 is TGTGCCAGCCAACGGACAGGGCACGAAAAACTGTTTTTT. The encoded protein is CASQRTGHEKLFF.

The V gene is TRBV4-1, the J gene TRBJ1-5; D remains ambiguous. Germline CDR1 is MGHRA and CDR2 is YSYEKL. The CDR3 covers 20 residues. V lost 0 bases, J lost 0 bases, and 21 bases lay in between. The CDR3 loop is CASSQDSVAGSAYSNQPQHF. The CDR3, as DNA: TGCGCCAGCAGCCAAGATAGTGTCGCGGGGAGCGCCTATAGCAATCAGCCCCAGCATTTT.

V gene TRBV5-1 combines with J gene TRBJ2-3; 11 bases map to TRBD1. This CDR3 has 15 amino acids. CDR1 and CDR2 (germline): SGHRS, YFSETQ. Unmatched junction bases numbered 2, after V lost 4 bases and J lost 1 base. CDR3 region: CASSGGQGGTDTQYF. Here the CDR3 DNA reads TGCGCCAGCAGCGGGGGACAGGGGGGCACAGATACGCAGTATTTT.

This clone was counted only a few times. The chain is built from TRBV2 and TRBJ2-7; tentatively, D is TRBD2 (5 bases). The CDR3 contains 17 residues. The V gene's germline CDR1 is SNHLY and CDR2 FYNNEI. The V and J ends lost 0 bases and 4 bases respectively, with 19 bases between them. CDR3 sequence (DNA): TGTGCCAGCAGTGAAGCGCCCCCCGGGGTGGCGGTTTACGAGCAGTACTTC. This gives the protein CASSEAPPGVAVYEQYF.

This chain links TRBV6-5 with TRBJ2-1; TRBD2 matches 12 bases. In germline, CDR1 is MNHEY, CDR2 SVGAGI. This CDR3 is 15 amino acids long. The junction had 5 bases not matched to a gene; V was cut back by 2 bases and J by 9 bases. CDR3: CASSYRLAGAREQFF. The CDR3 nucleotides are TGTGCCAGCAGTTACAGACTAGCGGGAGCGCGTGAGCAGTTCTTC.

The CDR3 is CASSLAGSGGVVDTQYF. The CDR3 DNA follows: TGTGCCAGCAGCTTAGCGGGTAGCGGGGGGGTAGTGGATACGCAGTATTTT. The chain couples TRBV7-2 to TRBJ2-3; 11 positions agree with TRBD2. Germline V gene sequence: CDR1 SGHTA, CDR2 FQGNSA. Unmatched junction bases numbered 8, after V lost 0 bases and J lost 6 bases. The CDR3 covers 17 residues.

The chain carries TRBV11-2 and TRBJ2-5, with 9 bases identical to TRBD2. Trimming took 0 bases from V and 5 from J; bases not matched to a gene: 13. Germline V lookup: CDR1 SGHAT, CDR2 FQNNGV. The CDR3 loop spans 18 amino acids. For the CDR3, the DNA is TGTGCCAGCAGCTTAGATTCGCGGGAGGGTAACTTCGATGAGACCCAGTACTTC. Translation gives CASSLDSREGNFDETQYF.

V gene TRBV25-1 combines with J gene TRBJ1-3; D unclear. Per germline, CDR1 MGHDK and CDR2 SYGVNS. Trimming left V 3 bases short and J 4 bases short, with 10 bases between. The CDR3 spans 14 residues. The DNA of the CDR3 is TGTGCCAGCAGTGATTACTCATCGGGAAACACCATATATTTT. Its translation is CASSDYSSGNTIYF.

In DNA, the CDR3 is TGTGCCAGCAGCTTAGTCCTGGGGCGCACAGATACGCAGTATTTT. Translated, it gives CASSLVLGRTDTQYF. The gene calls are TRBV7-9 and TRBJ2-3; possibly TRBD1 for D (5 bases). In germline, CDR1 is SEHNR, CDR2 FQNEAQ (reference sequence). V was pared by 1 base and J by 1 base, with 9 bases between. The CDR3 runs to 15 residues.

This clone is deemed medium-sized. This chain joins TRBV19 and TRBJ1-5; a weak D match, TRBD1 (5 bases). Trimming shortened V by 5 bases and J by 2 bases, and 10 bases separated the two germline ends. The CDR3 runs to 14 residues. The germline V gene has CDR1 LNHDA and CDR2 SQIVND (reference sequence). The CDR3 loop reads CASSADSRNQPQHF. For the CDR3, the DNA is TGTGCCAGTAGTGCCGACAGTCGCAATCAGCCCCAGCATTTT.

The chain couples TRBV12-5 to TRBJ2-2; TRBD2 aligns across 16 bases. Germline assignment: CDR1 LGHNT and CDR2 FRNRAP. The CDR3 extends over 19 amino acids. J lost 5 bases, V lost 2 bases, and 8 bases had no gene match. CDR3 sequence: CASGLLGLAGGPPTGELFF. The CDR3 coding sequence is TGTGCTAGTGGTTTGTTGGGACTAGCGGGAGGGCCCCCTACCGGGGAGCTGTTTTTT.

V and J are TRBV30 and TRBJ1-4; D gene uncertain. CDR1 is GTSNPN and CDR2 is SVGIG in the germline V gene (reference sequence). Trimming took off 1 base at V and 0 bases at J, with 12 bases between the two ends. This CDR3 region has 16 residues. The CDR3 spells CAWSGRRLSTNEKLFF. The CDR3 DNA is TGTGCCTGGAGTGGGAGAAGGCTATCAACTAATGAAAAACTGTTTTTT.

This clone has just one count. CDR3 region: CASRWGQEVNTIYF. CDR3 coding DNA: TGTGCCAGCAGATGGGGACAGGAGGTAAACACCATATATTTT. The rearrangement uses TRBV7-9 and TRBJ1-3; 8 bases line up with TRBD1. This CDR3 comprises 14 residues. V shed 6 bases, J shed 6 bases, and the junction held 7 bases outside the gene matches. Per germline, CDR1 SEHNR and CDR2 FQNEAQ (reference sequence). The variable domain in full, completed from reference TRBV7-9 and TRBJ1-3, reads DTGVSQNPRHKITKRGQNVTFRCDPISEHNRLYWYRQTLGQGPEFLTYFQNEAQLEKSRLLSDRFSAERPKGSFSTLEIQRTEQGDSAMYLCASRWGQEVNTIYFGEGSWLTVV.

The V call is TRBV5-1, the J call TRBJ1-5; 7 nucleotides match TRBD1. This CDR3 contains 14 residues. Germline loops: CDR1 SGHRS, CDR2 YFSETQ. V trimming: 4 bases; J trimming: 7 bases; junction bases outside the gene matches: 8. The DNA of the CDR3 is TGCGCCAGCAGCGACGGCAGGGGGGACCAGCCCCAGCATTTT. Its translation is CASSDGRGDQPQHF.

This clone has a handful of counts. This chain connects TRBV3-1 (or the pseudogene TRBV3-2) to TRBJ1-2; 8 bases agree with TRBD1. The CDR3 is 14 amino acids. Germline V gene lookup returns CDR1 LGHDT and CDR2 YNNKEL (reference sequence). With 4 bases clipped from V and 7 bases from J, the junction kept 8 bases outside the gene matches. The DNA for the CDR3 is TGTGCCAGCAGCCCCCCAGGGGGCGCGGGTGGCTACACCTTC. Translated: CASSPPGGAGGYTF.

This rearrangement joins TRBV19 to TRBJ2-1; possibly TRBD2 for D (5 bases). Germline lookup yields CDR1 LNHDA and CDR2 SQIVND (reference sequence). The V gene lost 7 bases and the J gene lost 8 bases, with 15 bases spanning the gap. The CDR3 spans 13 residues. CDR3 region: CASTPGLVDEQFF. The CDR3 DNA follows: TGTGCCAGTACCCCCGGACTTGTTGATGAGCAGTTCTTC.

This clone has more than one count but fewer than ten. The J gene is TRBJ2-7, the V gene TRBV4-2; 11 bases are a match to TRBD2. Germline lookup yields CDR1 LGHNA and CDR2 YNFKEQ. The V segment lost 0 bases and the J segment 3 bases; nucleotides outside the gene matches: 1. The CDR3 runs 15 residues. CDR3 sequence (DNA): TGTGCCAGCAGCCAAGATCTAGCGGGAGGCTACGAGCAGTACTTC. Protein: CASSQDLAGGYEQYF.

This sequence joins TRBV12-3 or TRBV12-4 and TRBJ1-1; D gene ambiguous. The V end lost 0 bases, the J end lost 6 bases, and 8 bases lay between the germline ends. The CDR3 runs to 13 residues. The CDR3 bases are TGTGCCAGCAGTTTAGCGGAGGTCTCTGAAGCTTTCTTT. Its protein product is CASSLAEVSEAFF.

The V and J genes are TRBV6-5 and TRBJ2-3; 7 bases are a match to TRBD2. This CDR3 is built from 14 residues. The V and J ends lost 8 bases and 2 bases, in that order; junction bases with no gene match: 7. From germline, CDR1 is MNHEY and CDR2 SVGAGI. The CDR3 DNA follows: TGTGCCAGCGCGAGCGGGACTACCACAGATACGCAGTATTTT. Amino acid sequence: CASASGTTTDTQYF.

The rearrangement uses TRBV10-1 and TRBJ1-1; D is undetermined. Trimming took off 2 bases at V and 4 bases at J, with 11 bases between the two ends. The CDR3 has 14 residues. CDR1 and CDR2 from the germline V gene are WNHNN and SYGVQD (reference sequence). The CDR3 region has the DNA TGCGCCAGCAGTGAGACGGGGTTCAGCACTGAAGCTTTCTTT. It encodes CASSETGFSTEAFF.

The chain combines TRBV21-1 with TRBJ2-1; TRBD2 reflects the table's D call only, with no check against the DNA. TRBV21-1 is termed a pseudogene. The CDR3 is 12 amino acids. The CDR3 reads CASSSGGGTQFF. The CDR3 DNA reads TGTGCCAGCAGCAGTGGGGGGGGTACGCAGTTCTTC.

The genes are TRBV10-1 and TRBJ1-6; D is ambiguous. This CDR3 spans 13 amino acids. With 3 bases removed from V and 10 bases from J, the gap between germline ends came to 10 bases. Per the germline V gene, CDR1 is WNHNN and CDR2 is SYGVQD (reference sequence). The DNA for the CDR3 is TGCGCCAGCAGTGAAGACACCAACTCACCCCTCCACTTT. Translated: CASSEDTNSPLHF.

The V gene is TRBV28, the J gene TRBJ2-7; 9 positions agree with TRBD2. From germline, CDR1 is MDHEN and CDR2 SYDVKM. The CDR3 covers 13 residues. The V segment lost 6 bases and the J segment 3 bases; nucleotides outside the gene matches: 3. CDR3 amino acids: CASRVAGVYEQYF. CDR3 bases: TGTGCCAGCAGAGTAGCGGGGGTCTACGAGCAGTACTTC.

Of note for this clone: An end of the junction differs from the germline gene, which may be a read error. The V call is TRBV2, the J call TRBJ1-6; a weak D match, TRBD1 (5 bases). The germline V gene has CDR1 SNHLY and CDR2 FYNNEI. CDR3 length: 16 amino acids. The DNA for the CDR3 is TGTGCCAGCAGTGAGTTTCGTAAGGGGTCGAAATCACCCCCCCACTTT. Translation gives CASSEFRKGSKSPPHF. The whole variable domain, filled in from reference TRBV2 and TRBJ1-6, reads EPEVTQTPSHQVTQMGQEVILRCVPISNHLYFYWYRQILGQKVEFLVSFYNNEISEKSEIFDDQFSVERPDGSNFTLKIRSTKLEDSAMYFCASSEFRKGSKSPPHFGNGTRLTVT.

The table lists this clone with a count of one. CDR3 loop: CASSLSQGRYGYTF. CDR3 bases: TGTGCCAGCAGTTTATCACAGGGACGATATGGCTACACCTTC. The rearrangement links TRBV27 to TRBJ1-2, with a tentative D call TRBD1 (6 bases). Trimming stripped 0 bases from V and 5 bases from J, with 10 bases between. The germline gives CDR1 MNHEY, CDR2 SMNVEV (reference sequence). The CDR3 sequence is 14 residues long.

The V and J genes are TRBV15 and TRBJ1-6; 7 bases map to TRBD1. The V gene's germline CDR1 is LNHNV and CDR2 YYDKDF (reference sequence). Trimming cost V 4 bases and J 5 bases; bases outside gene matches: 5. CDR3 size: 15 residues. CDR3 loop: CATSTRRGNNSPLHF. The CDR3 bases are TGTGCCACCAGCACCCGCAGGGGGAATAATTCACCCCTCCACTTT.

This clone was observed a single time. The chain recombines TRBV4-1 with TRBJ2-1, with 10 bases matching TRBD2. This CDR3 is 16 amino acids long. Trimming took 3 bases from V and 10 from J; bases not matched to a gene: 12. The germline CDR1 and CDR2 sequences are MGHRA and YSYEKL. The CDR3: CASSQRSGRETIEQFF. In nucleotides, the CDR3 is TGCGCCAGCAGCCAGAGAAGCGGGAGGGAGACAATAGAGCAGTTCTTC.